This TCR beta chain stems from a study of T cell responses to AZD1222 COVID-19 vaccine. Findings and limits, study-wide: It should be noted that donors were predominantly white British and more often female, and clonal diversity was possibly underestimated.

Data came from immunoSEQ multiplex PCR; TCRdb stores just in-frame clones and leaves some out. The sample comprises roughly 120,000 clones, 80% to 90% of which are singletons, and 15% to 20% rests with the top ten. This clone was seen a single time. The antigen is unknown. This CDR3 is 15 amino acids long. Germline V lookup: CDR1 SGDLS, CDR2 YYNGEE. With 0 bases clipped from V and 3 bases from J, the junction kept 4 bases outside the gene matches. The material was peripheral blood, obtained on day 0 of MenACWY control vaccination. The V call is TRBV9, the J call TRBJ2-7, with TRBD2 matching 9 bases. The receptor was derived from an adult in good health. Written as DNA, the CDR3 is TGTGCCAGCAGCGTAGGGGGTAGCGGGAGCTACGAGCAGTACTTC. Residues: CASSVGGSGSYEQYF.